These 2 T cell receptor beta chains came from one sample sequenced in a study of preoperative IRX-2 immunotherapy in early breast cancer. This table comes from immunoSEQ multiplex PCR, and its TCRdb copy is limited to in-frame clones, with some not included. The table records roughly 27,000 clones, 75% of them present only once. Treatment indicated: preoperative locoregional IRX-2 cytokine immunotherapy. The sample here was lymph node tissue, taken after IRX-2 immunotherapy. The receptor source for this set is a human donor with breast cancer.

V is TRBV6-7 and J is TRBJ2-7; no definite D call. TRBV6-7 falls under the ORF class, with uncertain function. The CDR3 consists of 15 residues. The germline V and J ends were trimmed by 0 bases and 1 base, with 10 bases remaining between them. Here the CDR3 DNA reads TGTGCCAGCAGTTACTCCGGCAGCTATTCCTACGAGCAGTACTTC. Translating gives CASSYSGSYSYEQYF.

The V gene is TRBV14, the J gene TRBJ1-2; D is undetermined. Germline V gene sequence: CDR1 SGHDN, CDR2 FVKESK. V gave up 0 bases and J gave up 2 bases, with 7 bases separating them. The CDR3 totals 14 residues. CDR3 sequence (DNA): TGTGCCAGCAGCCAAGAATCGGGGAACTATGGCTACACCTTC. Protein: CASSQESGNYGYTF.